The 6 T cell receptor beta chains listed next were all sequenced from one sample in a study of cytomegalovirus exposure and HLA in healthy donors. Method: immunoSEQ multiplex PCR; TCRdb's copy keeps in-frame clones and lacks some. In the table there are over 120,000 clones, around 89% of which are singletons. The source material was PBMCs. Receptors originate from a woman in her twenties or thirties in good health and CMV-seropositive.

The genes are TRBV5-1 and TRBJ1-3; 10 nucleotides line up with TRBD1. V lost 0 bases to trimming and J lost 8 bases; unmatched junction nucleotides: 8. The V gene's germline CDR1 is SGHRS and CDR2 YFSETQ. This CDR3 region has 16 residues. CDR3: CASSLGDRGEWDTIYF. The CDR3 DNA reads TGCGCCAGCAGCTTGGGGGACAGGGGAGAGTGGGACACCATATATTTT. Full variable domain (missing parts from reference TRBV5-1 and TRBJ1-3): KAGVTQTPRYLIKTRGQQVTLSCSPISGHRSVSWYQQTPGQGLQFLFEYFSETQRNKGNFPGRFSGRQFSNSRSEMNVSTLELGDSALYLCASSLGDRGEWDTIYFGEGSWLTVV.

The CDR3 DNA reads as TGTGCCAGCAGCCAAGGTGGTGCGGGGGGGCGAGAGACCCAGTACTTC. Its translation is CASSQGGAGGRETQYF. V and J are TRBV4-2 and TRBJ2-5; 9 positions agree with TRBD2. The CDR3 contains 16 residues. Per germline, CDR1 LGHNA and CDR2 YNFKEQ. With V trimmed by 1 base and J by 4 bases, 7 bases remained unmatched.

The V call is TRBV5-1, the J call TRBJ1-1; D call uncertain. The CDR3 runs 13 residues. Germline lookup yields CDR1 SGHRS and CDR2 YFSETQ. Trimming removed 4 bases at V and 4 bases at J, with 11 bases between. CDR3 in amino acids: CASSGLLSTEAFF. Written as DNA, the CDR3 is TGCGCCAGCAGCGGGCTACTGAGCACTGAAGCTTTCTTT.

This chain uses TRBV14 with TRBJ2-4; 7 bases are a match to TRBD1. The CDR3 loop spans 15 amino acids. The V gene's germline CDR1 is SGHDN and CDR2 FVKESK. The V and J ends lost 4 bases and 2 bases, in that order; junction bases with no gene match: 5. CDR3 bases: TGTGCCAGCAGCCCGAACAGGGGAACCAAAAACATTCAGTACTTC. Amino acids: CASSPNRGTKNIQYF. The whole variable domain, filled in from reference TRBV14 and TRBJ2-4, reads EAGVTQFPSHSVIEKGQTVTLRCDPISGHDNLYWYRRVMGKEIKFLLHFVKESKQDESGMPNNRFLAERTGGTYSTLKVQPAELEDSGVYFCASSPNRGTKNIQYFGAGTRLSVL.

The chain recombines TRBV7-2 with TRBJ1-1; a possible D gene is TRBD1 (5 bases). V was pared by 5 bases and J by 4 bases, with 14 bases between. CDR1 is SGHTA and CDR2 is FQGNSA in the germline V gene. CDR3 length: 14 residues. The CDR3 coding sequence is TGTGCCAGCAGCCCTTGGGCGGGGGGCACTGAAGCTTTCTTT. Encoded protein: CASSPWAGGTEAFF. The full variable domain, in which reference TRBV7-2 and TRBJ1-1 provide the parts outside the CDR3, is GAGVSQSPSNKVTEKGKDVELRCDPISGHTALYWYRQSLGQGLEFLIYFQGNSAPDKSGLPSDRFSAERTGGSVSTLTIQRTQQEDSAVYLCASSPWAGGTEAFFGQGTRLTVV.

The count of this clone is one. The genes are TRBV5-1 and TRBJ1-6; D might be TRBD1 (6 bases). Germline V lookup: CDR1 SGHRS, CDR2 YFSETQ. The CDR3 runs to 16 residues. V lost 0 bases, J lost 4 bases, and 11 bases lay in between. CDR3 DNA: TGCGCCAGCAGCTTGGACAGGGTATCTTATAATTCACCCCTCCACTTT. It encodes CASSLDRVSYNSPLHF. Full variable domain (remainder filled in from reference TRBV5-1 and TRBJ1-6): KAGVTQTPRYLIKTRGQQVTLSCSPISGHRSVSWYQQTPGQGLQFLFEYFSETQRNKGNFPGRFSGRQFSNSRSEMNVSTLELGDSALYLCASSLDRVSYNSPLHFGNGTRLTVT.